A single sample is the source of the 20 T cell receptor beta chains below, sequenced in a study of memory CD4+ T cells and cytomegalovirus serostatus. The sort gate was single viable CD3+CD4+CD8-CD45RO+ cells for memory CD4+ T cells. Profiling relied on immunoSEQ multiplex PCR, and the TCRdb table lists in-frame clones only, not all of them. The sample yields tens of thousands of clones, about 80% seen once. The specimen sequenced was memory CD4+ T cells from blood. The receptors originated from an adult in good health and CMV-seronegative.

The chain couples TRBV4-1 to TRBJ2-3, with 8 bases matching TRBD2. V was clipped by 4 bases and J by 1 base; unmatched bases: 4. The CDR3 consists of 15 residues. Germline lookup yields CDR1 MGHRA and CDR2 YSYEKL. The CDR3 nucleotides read TGCGCCAGCAGCCTAGCGGGGTGGGGCACAGATACGCAGTATTTT. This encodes CASSLAGWGTDTQYF.

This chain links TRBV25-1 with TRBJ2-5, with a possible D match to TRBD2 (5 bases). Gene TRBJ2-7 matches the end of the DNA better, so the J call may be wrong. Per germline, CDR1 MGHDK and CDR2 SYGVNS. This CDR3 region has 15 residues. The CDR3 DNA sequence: TGTGCCAGCAGTGACGGTGGAGGATCCTCCTACGAGCAGTACTTC. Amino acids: CASSDGGGSSYEQYF.

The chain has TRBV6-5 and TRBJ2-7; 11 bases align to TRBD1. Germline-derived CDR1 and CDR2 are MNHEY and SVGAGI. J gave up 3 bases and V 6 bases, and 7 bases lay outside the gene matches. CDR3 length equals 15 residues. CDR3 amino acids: CASRSPGQGVYEQYF. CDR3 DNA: TGTGCCAGCAGATCTCCGGGACAGGGGGTCTACGAGCAGTACTTC.

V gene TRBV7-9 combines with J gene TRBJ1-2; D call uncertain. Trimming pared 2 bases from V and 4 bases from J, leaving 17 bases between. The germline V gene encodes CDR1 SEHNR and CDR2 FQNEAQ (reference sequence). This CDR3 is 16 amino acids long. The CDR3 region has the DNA TGTGCCAGCAGCTTAAATTCTATCGGCGGTAGCTATGGCTACACCTTC. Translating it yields CASSLNSIGGSYGYTF.

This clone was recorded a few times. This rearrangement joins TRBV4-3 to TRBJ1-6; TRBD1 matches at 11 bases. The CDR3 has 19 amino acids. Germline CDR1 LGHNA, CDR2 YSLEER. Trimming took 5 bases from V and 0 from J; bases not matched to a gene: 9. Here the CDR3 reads CASSYGTGGQSSYNSPLHF. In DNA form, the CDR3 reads TGCGCCAGCAGCTACGGGACAGGGGGACAGAGCTCCTATAATTCACCCCTCCACTTT.

As DNA, the CDR3 is TGTGCCAGTAGTGAACAGGGGGCGAACAAAGCTTTCTTT. Amino acids: CASSEQGANKAFF. This chain joins TRBV19 and TRBJ1-1; 9 positions agree with TRBD1. Germline lookup yields CDR1 LNHDA and CDR2 SQIVND (reference sequence). The CDR3 extends over 13 amino acids. The V and J ends lost 5 bases and 9 bases, in that order; junction bases with no gene match: 7.

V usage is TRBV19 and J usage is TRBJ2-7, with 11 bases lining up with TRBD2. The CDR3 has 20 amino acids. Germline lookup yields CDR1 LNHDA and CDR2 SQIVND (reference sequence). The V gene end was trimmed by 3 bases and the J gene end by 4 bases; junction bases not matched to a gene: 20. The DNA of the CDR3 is TGTGCCAGTAGTATCCGCGTTACTAGCGGGAGCTCCTCCTATCCTTACGAGCAGTACTTC. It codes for CASSIRVTSGSSSYPYEQYF.

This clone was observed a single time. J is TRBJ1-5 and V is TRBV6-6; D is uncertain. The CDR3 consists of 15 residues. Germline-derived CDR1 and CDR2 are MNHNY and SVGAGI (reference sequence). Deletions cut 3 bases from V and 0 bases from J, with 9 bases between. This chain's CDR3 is CASSYGRNSNQPQHF. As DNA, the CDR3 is TGTGCCAGCAGTTATGGCCGGAATAGCAATCAGCCCCAGCATTTT.

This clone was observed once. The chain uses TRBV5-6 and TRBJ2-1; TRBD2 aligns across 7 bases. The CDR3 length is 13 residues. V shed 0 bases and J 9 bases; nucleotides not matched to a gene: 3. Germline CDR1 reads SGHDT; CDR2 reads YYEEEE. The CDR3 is CASSLAPGGEQFF. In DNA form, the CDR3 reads TGTGCCAGCAGCTTGGCCCCGGGGGGTGAGCAGTTCTTC.

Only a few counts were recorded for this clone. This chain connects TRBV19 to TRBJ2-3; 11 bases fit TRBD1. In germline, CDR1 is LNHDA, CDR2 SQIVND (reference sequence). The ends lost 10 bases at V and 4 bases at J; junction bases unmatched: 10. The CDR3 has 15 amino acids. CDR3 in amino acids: CATRTGGAGADTQYF. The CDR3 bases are TGTGCCACTCGGACAGGGGGCGCAGGGGCAGATACGCAGTATTTT.

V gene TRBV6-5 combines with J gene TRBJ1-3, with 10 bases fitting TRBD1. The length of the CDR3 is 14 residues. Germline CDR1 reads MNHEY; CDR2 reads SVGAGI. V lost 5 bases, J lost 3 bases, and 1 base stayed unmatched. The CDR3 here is CASSRDRGGNTIYF. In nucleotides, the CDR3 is TGTGCCAGCAGTAGGGACAGGGGTGGAAACACCATATATTTT.

The CDR3 loop is CASSQGGTQNQPQHF. CDR3 sequence (DNA): TGCGCCAGCAGCCAGGGCGGGACACAAAATCAGCCCCAGCATTTT. This sequence joins TRBV4-1 and TRBJ1-5; a weak D match, TRBD1 (6 bases). Germline-derived CDR1 and CDR2 are MGHRA and YSYEKL. The germline V and J ends were trimmed by 3 bases and 4 bases, with 13 bases remaining between them. CDR3 length equals 15 residues.

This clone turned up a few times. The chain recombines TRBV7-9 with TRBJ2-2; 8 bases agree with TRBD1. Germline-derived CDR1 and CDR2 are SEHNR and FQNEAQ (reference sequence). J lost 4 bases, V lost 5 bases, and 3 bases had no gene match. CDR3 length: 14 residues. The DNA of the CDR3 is TGTGCCAGCAGCGGGGGGACAGGCACCGGGGAGCTGTTTTTT. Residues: CASSGGTGTGELFF.

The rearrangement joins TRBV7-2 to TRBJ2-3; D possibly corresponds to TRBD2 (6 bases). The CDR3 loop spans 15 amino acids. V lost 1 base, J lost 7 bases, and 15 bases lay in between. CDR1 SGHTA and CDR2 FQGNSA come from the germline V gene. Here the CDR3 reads CASSLDRAGLNTQYF. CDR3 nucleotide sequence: TGTGCCAGCAGCTTAGATCGGGCGGGATTGAATACGCAGTATTTT.

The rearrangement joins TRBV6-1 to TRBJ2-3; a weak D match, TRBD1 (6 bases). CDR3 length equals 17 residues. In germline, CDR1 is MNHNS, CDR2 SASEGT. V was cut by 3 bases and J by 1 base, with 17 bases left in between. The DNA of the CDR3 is TGTGCCAGCAGTGATCGATATTACAGGGTCGGCACAGATACGCAGTATTTT. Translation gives CASSDRYYRVGTDTQYF.

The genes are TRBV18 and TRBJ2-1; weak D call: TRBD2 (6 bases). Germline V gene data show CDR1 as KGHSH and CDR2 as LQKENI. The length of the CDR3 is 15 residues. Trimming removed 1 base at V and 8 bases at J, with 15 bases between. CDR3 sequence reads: CASSPLNQRAHEQFF. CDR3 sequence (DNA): TGTGCCAGCTCACCACTAAACCAGCGGGCGCATGAGCAGTTCTTC.

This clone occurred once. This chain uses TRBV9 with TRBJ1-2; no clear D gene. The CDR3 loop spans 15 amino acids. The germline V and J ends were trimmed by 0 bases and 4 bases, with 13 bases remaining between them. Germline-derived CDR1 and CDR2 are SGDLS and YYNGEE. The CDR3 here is CASSVAGEATYGYTF. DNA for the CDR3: TGTGCCAGCAGCGTAGCCGGGGAGGCTACCTATGGCTACACCTTC.

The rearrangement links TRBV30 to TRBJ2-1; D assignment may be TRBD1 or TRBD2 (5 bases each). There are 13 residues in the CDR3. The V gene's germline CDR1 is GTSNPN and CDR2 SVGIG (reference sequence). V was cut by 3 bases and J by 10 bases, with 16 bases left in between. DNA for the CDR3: TGTGCCTGGAGGCCCCGGGCCGGGGCCGAGCAGTTCTTC. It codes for CAWRPRAGAEQFF.

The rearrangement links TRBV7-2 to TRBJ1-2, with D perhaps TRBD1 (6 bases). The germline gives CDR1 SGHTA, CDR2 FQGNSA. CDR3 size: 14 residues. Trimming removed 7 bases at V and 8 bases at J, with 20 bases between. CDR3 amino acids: CASTRQAGLGGYTF. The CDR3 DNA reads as TGTGCCAGCACCCGACAGGCGGGTTTGGGGGGCTACACCTTC. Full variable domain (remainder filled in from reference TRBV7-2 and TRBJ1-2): GAGVSQSPSNKVTEKGKDVELRCDPISGHTALYWYRQSLGQGLEFLIYFQGNSAPDKSGLPSDRFSAERTGGSVSTLTIQRTQQEDSAVYLCASTRQAGLGGYTFGSGTRLTVV.

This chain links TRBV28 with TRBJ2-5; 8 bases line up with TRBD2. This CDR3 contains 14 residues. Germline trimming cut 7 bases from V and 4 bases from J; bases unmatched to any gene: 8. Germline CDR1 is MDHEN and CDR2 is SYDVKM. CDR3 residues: CASTIRLAGETQYF. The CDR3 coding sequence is TGTGCCAGCACCATCCGCCTAGCGGGAGAGACCCAGTACTTC. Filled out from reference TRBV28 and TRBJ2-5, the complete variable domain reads DVKVTQSSRYLVKRTGEKVFLECVQDMDHENMFWYRQDPGLGLRLIYFSYDVKMKEKGDIPEGYSVSREKKERFSLILESASTNQTSMYLCASTIRLAGETQYFGPGTRLLVL.